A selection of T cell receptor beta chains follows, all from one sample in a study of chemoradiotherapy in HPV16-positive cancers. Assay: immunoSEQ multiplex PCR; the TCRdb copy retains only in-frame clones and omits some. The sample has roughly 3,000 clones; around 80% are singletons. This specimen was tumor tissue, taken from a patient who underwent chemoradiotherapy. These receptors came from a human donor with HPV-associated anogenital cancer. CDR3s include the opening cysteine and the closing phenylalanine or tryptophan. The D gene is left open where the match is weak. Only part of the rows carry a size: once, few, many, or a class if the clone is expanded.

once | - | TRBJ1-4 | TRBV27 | CASMGYDGEKLFF | TGTGCCAGCATGGGGTACGACGGCGAAAAACTGTTTTTT
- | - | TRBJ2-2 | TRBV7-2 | CASSITGMVGELFF | TGTGCCAGCAGCATCACAGGGATGGTCGGGGAGCTGTTTTTT
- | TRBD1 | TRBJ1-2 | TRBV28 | CASSLAGTGGGFYGYTF | TGTGCCAGCAGTTTAGCCGGGACAGGGGGCGGTTTCTATGGCTACACCTTC
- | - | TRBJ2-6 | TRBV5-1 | CASFESGANVLTF | TGCGCCAGCTTTGAATCTGGGGCCAACGTCCTGACTTTC
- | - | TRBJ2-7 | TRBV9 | CASSPPRIPYEQYF | TGTGCCAGCAGCCCCCCCAGGATTCCCTACGAGCAGTACTTC
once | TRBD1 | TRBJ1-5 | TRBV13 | CASSSRDSLNQPQHF | TGTGCCAGCAGCTCCCGGGACAGCCTTAATCAGCCCCAGCATTTT
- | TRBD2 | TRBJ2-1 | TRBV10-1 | CASSGTSGEQFF | TGCGCCAGCAGCGGGACTAGCGGTGAGCAGTTCTTC
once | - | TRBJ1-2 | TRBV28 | CASSSRTYGYTF | TGTGCCAGCAGCAGCAGGACCTATGGCTACACCTTC
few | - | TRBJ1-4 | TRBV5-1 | CASSPGTSGRNEKLFF | TGCGCCAGCAGCCCCGGGACATCCGGACGGAATGAAAAACTGTTTTTT
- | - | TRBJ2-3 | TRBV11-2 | CASSSGGAPDTQYF | TGTGCCAGCAGCTCAGGGGGGGCCCCAGATACGCAGTATTTT
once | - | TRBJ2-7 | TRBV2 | CASSGGTDGLYEQYF | TGTGCCAGCAGCGGAGGGACTGACGGCCTCTACGAGCAGTACTTC
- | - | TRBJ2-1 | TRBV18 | CASSPPVPGTNNEQFF | TGTGCCAGCTCACCACCGGTTCCGGGGACAAACAATGAGCAGTTCTTC
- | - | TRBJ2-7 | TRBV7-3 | CASSLQGLSEQYF | TGTGCCAGCAGCTTACAGGGCCTGAGTGAGCAGTACTTC
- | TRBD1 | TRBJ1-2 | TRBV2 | CASSGQGNNYGYTF | TGTGCCAGCAGTGGACAGGGGAACAACTATGGCTACACCTTC
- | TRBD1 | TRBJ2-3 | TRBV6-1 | CASITGGGRTDTQYF | TGTGCCAGCATAACAGGGGGAGGTCGCACAGATACGCAGTATTTT
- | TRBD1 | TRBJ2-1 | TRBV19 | CASSSQGDYNEQFF | TGTGCCAGTAGTTCACAGGGGGACTACAATGAGCAGTTCTTC
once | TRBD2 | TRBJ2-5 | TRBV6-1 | CASSEASGGQETQYF | TGTGCCAGCAGTGAAGCGAGCGGGGGCCAAGAGACCCAGTACTTC
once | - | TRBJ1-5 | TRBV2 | CASSAEEAAGPQHF | TGTGCCAGCAGTGCCGAGGAAGCCGCAGGGCCCCAGCATTTT
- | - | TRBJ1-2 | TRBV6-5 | CASSTVPGRGGYTF | TGTGCCAGCAGTACGGTCCCGGGACGAGGTGGCTACACCTTC
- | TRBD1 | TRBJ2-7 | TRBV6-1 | CASSEWGTGISYEQYF | TGTGCCAGCAGTGAATGGGGGACAGGGATCTCCTACGAGCAGTACTTC
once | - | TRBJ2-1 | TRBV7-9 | CASSLSNEQFF | TGTGCCAGCAGCTTGTCGAATGAGCAGTTCTTC
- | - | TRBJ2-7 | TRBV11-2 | CASSLSGLGSYEQYF | TGTGCCAGCAGCTTAAGTGGGCTTGGCTCCTACGAGCAGTACTTC
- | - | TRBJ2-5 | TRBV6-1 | CASSEGTREQETQYF | TGTGCCAGCAGTGAGGGGACAAGGGAACAAGAGACCCAGTACTTC
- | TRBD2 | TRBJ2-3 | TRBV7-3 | CASSFTTSGGEVTQYF | TGTGCCAGCAGCTTCACGACTAGCGGGGGGGAGGTTACGCAGTATTTT
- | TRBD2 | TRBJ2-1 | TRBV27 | CASSLYSLLAGEQFF | TGTGCCAGCAGTTTATATTCCCTTCTAGCGGGTGAGCAGTTCTTC
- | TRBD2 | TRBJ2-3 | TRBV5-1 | CASSFSGGKDTQYF | TGCGCCAGCAGCTTTAGCGGGGGAAAGGATACGCAGTATTTT
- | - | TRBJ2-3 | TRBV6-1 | CANGPGGSTDTQYF | TGTGCCAACGGGCCAGGAGGAAGTACAGATACGCAGTATTTT
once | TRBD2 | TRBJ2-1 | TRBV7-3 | CASSSVAGGNNEQFF | TGTGCCAGCAGCTCGGTGGCGGGGGGTAACAATGAGCAGTTCTTC
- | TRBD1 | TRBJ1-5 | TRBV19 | CASSIVGRGPGQPQHF | TGTGCCAGTAGTATAGTAGGCAGGGGGCCAGGTCAGCCCCAGCATTTT
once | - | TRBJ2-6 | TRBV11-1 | CASSSTLGVSGANVLTF | TGTGCCAGCAGCTCCACCCTCGGAGTCTCGGGGGCCAACGTCCTGACTTTC
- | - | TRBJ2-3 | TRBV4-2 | CASSQDGGGGADTQYF | TGTGCCAGCAGCCAAGATGGGGGAGGAGGTGCAGATACGCAGTATTTT
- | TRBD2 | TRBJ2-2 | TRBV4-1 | CASSPGLDLYTGELFF | TGCGCCAGCAGCCCCGGACTAGACCTCTACACCGGGGAGCTGTTTTTT
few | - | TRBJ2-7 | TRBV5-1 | CASSLAQSGTTYEQYF | TGCGCCAGCAGCTTAGCCCAATCCGGGACGACCTACGAGCAGTACTTC
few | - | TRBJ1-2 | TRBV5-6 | CASSHEQGGYTF | TGTGCCAGCAGCCACGAGCAAGGGGGCTACACCTTC
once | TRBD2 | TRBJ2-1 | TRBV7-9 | CASRGGGSKVGEQFF | TGTGCCAGCAGGGGAGGCGGGAGTAAAGTGGGGGAGCAGTTCTTC
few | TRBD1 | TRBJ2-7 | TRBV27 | CASSPGTGDYYEQYF | TGTGCCAGCAGTCCGGGGACAGGGGATTACTACGAGCAGTACTTC
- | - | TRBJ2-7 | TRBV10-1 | CASSVGSSYEQYF | TGCGCCAGCAGTGTGGGCAGCTCCTACGAGCAGTACTTC
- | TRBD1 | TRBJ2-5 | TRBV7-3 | CASSPGADRGLETQYF | TGTGCCAGCAGCCCTGGAGCGGACAGGGGGCTTGAGACCCAGTACTTC
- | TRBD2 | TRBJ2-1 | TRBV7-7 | CASSLRSGGGYNEQFF | TGTGCCAGCAGCTTAAGGAGCGGGGGGGGTTACAATGAGCAGTTCTTC
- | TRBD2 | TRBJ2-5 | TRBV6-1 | CASSAGTSGGLGTQYF | TGTGCCAGCAGTGCAGGGACTAGCGGGGGCTTAGGGACCCAGTACTTC
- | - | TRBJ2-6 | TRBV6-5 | CASSPGESGANVLTF | TGTGCCAGCAGCCCAGGGGAATCTGGGGCCAACGTCCTGACTTTC
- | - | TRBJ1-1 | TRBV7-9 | CASSFLTDVTEAFF | TGTGCCAGCAGCTTTTTGACAGATGTCACTGAAGCTTTCTTT
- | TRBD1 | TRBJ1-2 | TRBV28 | CASIQGASGYTF | TGTGCCAGCATCCAGGGGGCCAGTGGCTACACCTTC
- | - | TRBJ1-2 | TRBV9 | CASSENYDGSSGYTF | TGTGCCAGCAGCGAAAATTATGACGGCTCTAGTGGCTACACCTTC
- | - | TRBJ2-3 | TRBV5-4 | CASSYRSGAMEITQYF | TGTGCCAGCAGCTACCGTAGTGGGGCGATGGAAATAACGCAGTATTTT
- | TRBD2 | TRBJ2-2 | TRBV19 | CASSILPGTSGTTGELFF | TGTGCCAGTAGTATTCTTCCCGGGACTAGCGGAACCACCGGGGAGCTGTTTTTT
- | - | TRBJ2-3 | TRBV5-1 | CASSLVGTGTSTDTQYF | TGCGCCAGCAGCTTGGTGGGGACGGGGACTAGCACAGATACGCAGTATTTT
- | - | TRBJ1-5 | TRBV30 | CAWSRMRGNQPQHF | TGTGCCTGGAGTAGGATGAGGGGGAATCAGCCCCAGCATTTT
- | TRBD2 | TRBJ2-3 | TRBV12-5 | CASGLGGSVTDTQYF | TGTGCTAGTGGTCTGGGCGGGAGCGTCACAGATACGCAGTATTTT
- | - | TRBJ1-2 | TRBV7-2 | CASSLAGQGGSGYTF | TGTGCCAGCAGCTTAGCGGGGCAGGGAGGCTCTGGCTACACCTTC
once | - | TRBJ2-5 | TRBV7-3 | CASSLLGGQGETQYF | TGTGCCAGCAGCTTACTAGGCGGGCAGGGAGAGACCCAGTACTTC
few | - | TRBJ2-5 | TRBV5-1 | CASSSKQYQETQYF | TGCGCCAGCAGCTCCAAACAATACCAAGAGACCCAGTACTTC
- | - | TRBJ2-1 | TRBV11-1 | CASSSQGVGGYNEQFF | TGTGCCAGCAGCTCACAGGGAGTAGGGGGTTACAATGAGCAGTTCTTC
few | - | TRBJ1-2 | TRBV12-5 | CASGLQTDYGYTF | TGTGCTAGTGGTTTGCAGACGGATTATGGCTACACCTTC